Sequencing of this TCR beta chain was carried out in a study of blood T cell repertoires in COVID-19 (dated by TCRdb to the early 2020s). Notes on the research overall: Collaborator samples came from the United States, Italy and Spain and covered acute and convalescent phases of COVID-19. The prospective study material was composed of cDNA or gDNA derived from T cells, B-cell-depleted T cells, or PBMCs. Subjects who had been exposed to COVID-19, were actively infected with it, or had recovered from it provided the deeply sampled blood TCRbeta repertoires that made up the dataset. The repertoires were made available in a free public database intended to serve as a resource for research on the immune response to SARS-CoV-2. Samples came from the ongoing ImmuneRACE study (first 160 participants) plus 1,254 subjects from 6 global collaborators. Nearly every sample came with metadata listing a de-identified subject ID, COVID-19 status, age in years and sex. HLA class I and class II types, where available, came from metadata supplied by the sample provider rather than from assay-based typing.

A remark on this clone: The antigen this receptor binds is unknown. Per-base qualities were not stored, and no clone one base away is much larger.

The paper as a whole reports these results and caveats: The amount of clinical and demographic metadata varied by source and participant and was provided uncurated.

Each collaborating institution followed its own protocols to collect whole blood in K2EDTA tubes. For TCRbeta analysis, collaborators shipped samples in one of three forms: frozen whole blood, isolated PBMCs, or DNA extracted from either of those sample types. TCRbeta CDR3 regions were amplified from genomic DNA using the immunoSEQ Assay, a bias-controlled multiplex PCR. Per the authors' processing: Nucleated cell counts per sample were estimated from amplification of reference gene primers within the assay. Sequence reads were collapsed and filtered to measure the absolute abundance of every unique TCRbeta CDR3 rearrangement. For each sample, productive Simpson clonality was calculated as the square root of Simpson's diversity index over productive rearrangements. Not all clones reach the TCRdb copy of this immuneACCESS table, which keeps in-frame sequences only. Checked studies attribute under half of the gap to unresolved V genes and leave the rest unexplained. That table supplies the V and J calls and clone size; D and trimming were determined from the DNA. In all, the sample holds roughly 130,000 clones, and about four fifths of those were seen once. The biggest ten clones account for 10% to 15% of the sample.

CDR1 SGHRS and CDR2 YFSETQ were looked up in the germline V gene. There are 14 amino acids in the CDR3, from cysteine to phenylalanine inclusive. Solely the CDR3 DNA is kept, with 42 bases framed from the first base. The V and J ends are trimmed by 4 bases and 7 bases, leaving 14 bases between them. Input material: peripheral blood. The sequence was collected from a woman in her sixties or seventies with acute or convalescent COVID-19. The chain employs TRBV5-1 and TRBJ2-2; TRBD1 is a weak D gene call, 5 bases matching. The CDR3 region reads CASSQDTFYGELFF. The bases are TGCGCCAGCAGCCAGGACACTTTTTACGGGGAGCTGTTTTTT.